What follows are 24 T cell receptor beta chains derived from one specimen sequenced in a study of PD-L1 blockade in urothelial cancer. Only in-frame clones appear in the TCRdb table, and some are missing; sequencing was by immunoSEQ multiplex PCR. Here the sample spans 30,000 or so clones, 84% being singletons. The starting material was PBMCs, obtained around atezolizumab (anti-PD-L1) treatment. The receptors shown here come from a man aged 55 to 69 with urothelial cancer.

This chain uses TRBV2 with TRBJ2-3, with 12 bases lining up with TRBD2. The germline V gene encodes CDR1 SNHLY and CDR2 FYNNEI. V lost 4 bases and J lost 4; bases outside the gene matches: 3. The length of the CDR3 is 15 residues. The CDR3 is CASSARLAGADTQYF. The CDR3 DNA reads TGTGCCAGCAGTGCGCGACTAGCGGGAGCAGATACGCAGTATTTT.

This clone was counted a few times. CDR3 residues: CASSPRQGAAYEQYF. Here the CDR3 DNA reads TGTGCCAGCAGCCCGCGACAGGGAGCGGCTTACGAGCAGTACTTC. The chain joins TRBV5-4 to TRBJ2-7; TRBD1 matches 7 bases. V lost 4 bases to trimming and J lost 4 bases; unmatched junction nucleotides: 11. The CDR3 runs to 15 residues. Germline V gene data show CDR1 as SGHNT and CDR2 as YYREEE (reference sequence).

For the CDR3, the DNA is TGTGCCAGCACCCGGACAGTCTCCTACAATGAGCAGTTCTTC. Protein: CASTRTVSYNEQFF. This sequence joins TRBV7-2 and TRBJ2-1, with D maybe TRBD1 (6 bases). CDR3 length: 14 amino acids. V was clipped by 7 bases and J by 0 bases, with 10 bases between them. Germline-derived CDR1 and CDR2 are SGHTA and FQGNSA. Using reference TRBV7-2 and TRBJ2-1 for the parts outside the CDR3, the full variable domain is GAGVSQSPSNKVTEKGKDVELRCDPISGHTALYWYRQSLGQGLEFLIYFQGNSAPDKSGLPSDRFSAERTGGSVSTLTIQRTQQEDSAVYLCASTRTVSYNEQFFGPGTRLTVL.

This clone was observed a few times. The chain links TRBV28 to TRBJ2-7, with D possibly TRBD2 on 5 matching bases. The V and J ends lost 3 bases and 2 bases respectively, with 11 bases between them. The germline V gene has CDR1 MDHEN and CDR2 SYDVKM. CDR3 size: 14 residues. In nucleotides, the CDR3 is TGTGCCAGCAGTTTTGAGGGAGCCACCTACGAGCAGTACTTC. Protein: CASSFEGATYEQYF.

The V and J genes are TRBV5-1 and TRBJ1-1; D might be TRBD1 (6 bases). V dropped 4 bases and J dropped 0 bases, with 13 bases sitting between them. This CDR3 comprises 15 residues. The germline V gene has CDR1 SGHRS and CDR2 YFSETQ. CDR3 in amino acids: CASSGGHSMNTEAFF. In DNA, the CDR3 is TGCGCCAGCAGCGGGGGACACTCTATGAACACTGAAGCTTTCTTT.

In nucleotides, the CDR3 is TGTGCCAGCAGCCAAGAACGACTAGGGGGCACAGATACGCAGTATTTT. Its protein product is CASSQERLGGTDTQYF. V and J are TRBV4-2 and TRBJ2-3; perhaps TRBD2 as D (6 bases). The V gene's germline CDR1 is LGHNA and CDR2 YNFKEQ. V dropped 0 bases and J dropped 1 base, with 11 bases sitting between them. CDR3 length: 16 residues.

The rearrangement uses TRBV5-1 and TRBJ1-5, with a weak D call TRBD1 (5 bases). The CDR3 extends over 14 amino acids. Germline values: CDR1 SGHRS, CDR2 YFSETQ. Between the trimmed V and J ends, which lost 0 bases and 6 bases, there was a span of 10 bases. The CDR3 loop is CASSLGGATQPQHF. The CDR3 DNA follows: TGCGCCAGCAGCTTGGGTGGGGCAACTCAGCCCCAGCATTTT.

The V call is TRBV19, the J call TRBJ1-1; 9 positions match TRBD1. The CDR3 is 16 amino acids. Germline-derived CDR1 and CDR2 are LNHDA and SQIVND (reference sequence). CDR3 in amino acids: CATHPGGQGLGRGAFF. The CDR3 DNA follows: TGTGCAACACACCCCGGGGGACAGGGATTAGGTCGCGGAGCTTTCTTT.

The rearrangement joins TRBV4-1 to TRBJ1-1, with a possible D match to TRBD1 (5 bases). There are 15 residues in the CDR3. CDR1 and CDR2 from the germline V gene are MGHRA and YSYEKL. Deletions cut 0 bases from V and 4 bases from J, with 12 bases between. CDR3 residues: CASSQDRVGATEAFF. The CDR3 bases are TGCGCCAGCAGCCAAGATCGGGTAGGGGCCACTGAAGCTTTCTTT.

The chain carries TRBV9 and TRBJ1-5; 10 bases map to TRBD1. The CDR3 extends over 17 amino acids. The trim removed 3 bases at V and 1 base at J, leaving 7 bases unmatched. Germline V gene sequence: CDR1 SGDLS, CDR2 YYNGEE. The CDR3 loop is CASSGGQGGPSNQPQHF. The CDR3 DNA follows: TGTGCCAGCAGCGGCGGACAGGGGGGGCCGAGCAATCAGCCCCAGCATTTT.

V usage is TRBV5-8 and J usage is TRBJ2-3; 10 nucleotides agree with TRBD2. Germline-derived CDR1 and CDR2 are SGHTS and YDEGEE. The CDR3 totals 15 residues. With V trimmed by 0 bases and J by 5 bases, 3 bases remained unmatched. CDR3 coding DNA: TGTGCCAGCAGCTTGGGACTAGCGGGCGGAGATACGCAGTATTTT. It encodes CASSLGLAGGDTQYF.

The chain has TRBV11-2 and TRBJ2-1; 12 bases fit TRBD2. CDR1 and CDR2 from the germline V gene are SGHAT and FQNNGV. The CDR3 sequence is 15 residues long. V was pared by 4 bases and J by 4 bases, with 2 bases of the junction left unmatched. The CDR3 sequence is CASSWGLAGYNEQFF. CDR3 coding DNA: TGTGCCAGCAGCTGGGGACTAGCGGGTTACAATGAGCAGTTCTTC.

This clone was observed once. The chain carries TRBV30 and TRBJ1-5, with TRBD1 matching over 12 bases. This CDR3 is 19 amino acids long. V shed 5 bases, J shed 1 base, and the junction held 15 bases outside the gene matches. Germline V CDR1 and CDR2: GTSNPN, SVGIG (reference sequence). The CDR3 sequence is CAWSGGRGTGGASNQPQHF. As DNA, the CDR3 is TGTGCCTGGTCGGGGGGGAGAGGGACAGGGGGCGCGAGCAATCAGCCCCAGCATTTT.

This clone was counted a few times. The chain carries TRBV7-2 and TRBJ1-5; D is uncertain. Germline CDR1 reads SGHTA; CDR2 reads FQGNSA. The CDR3 spans 12 residues. V was clipped by 2 bases and J by 6 bases, with 5 bases between them. For the CDR3, the DNA is TGTGCCAGCAGCTTACTTAGTCAGCCCCAGCATTTT. It encodes CASSLLSQPQHF.

The chain carries TRBV9 and TRBJ2-5; TRBD2 matches 9 bases. Trimming cost V 0 bases and J 5 bases; bases outside gene matches: 2. The V gene's germline CDR1 is SGDLS and CDR2 YYNGEE. The CDR3 is made up of 14 amino acids. The CDR3 region is CASSVGLAVETQYF. For the CDR3, the DNA is TGTGCCAGCAGCGTAGGACTAGCGGTGGAGACCCAGTACTTC.

The chain uses TRBV15 and TRBJ2-2; D remains ambiguous. With 0 bases removed from V and 7 bases from J, the gap between germline ends came to 6 bases. This CDR3 has 13 amino acids. Germline CDR1 is LNHNV and CDR2 is YYDKDF (reference sequence). CDR3 residues: CATSRDYSGELFF. The CDR3 region has the DNA TGTGCCACCAGCAGAGATTATAGCGGGGAGCTGTTTTTT.

For the CDR3, the DNA is TGTGCCAGCAGTGTTACCGGGACAGGCGGATCACCCCTCCACTTT. Encoded protein: CASSVTGTGGSPLHF. The chain combines TRBV6-1 with TRBJ1-6; 8 nucleotides match TRBD1. Germline V gene sequence: CDR1 MNHNS, CDR2 SASEGT. The junction had 9 bases not matched to a gene; V was cut back by 4 bases and J by 10 bases. This CDR3 region has 15 residues.

In its sample, this clone was seen a few times. The chain links TRBV7-8 to TRBJ2-7; TRBD2 agrees at 15 bases. The CDR3 consists of 17 residues. J lost 2 bases, V lost 5 bases, and 7 bases had no gene match. The germline gives CDR1 SGHVS, CDR2 FQNEAQ. CDR3 DNA sequence: TGTGCCAGCAGCACCGGGACTAGCGGGGGGCAAACCTACGAGCAGTACTTC. This sequence encodes CASSTGTSGGQTYEQYF.

This rearrangement joins TRBV7-2 to TRBJ2-3; D is unresolved. V lost 5 bases, J lost 7 bases, and 10 bases lay in between. Germline values: CDR1 SGHTA, CDR2 FQGNSA. This CDR3 region has 12 residues. The CDR3 here is CASSPPGYTQYF. In DNA, the CDR3 is TGTGCCAGCAGCCCTCCCGGTTATACGCAGTATTTT.

The chain has TRBV30 and TRBJ1-1, with TRBD1 matching 8 bases. V shed 0 bases and J 8 bases; nucleotides not matched to a gene: 2. Germline-derived CDR1 and CDR2 are GTSNPN and SVGIG (reference sequence). The CDR3 is 12 residues long. In DNA form, the CDR3 reads TGTGCCTGGAGTGTCAACAGGGGGGAAGCTTTCTTT. It encodes CAWSVNRGEAFF.

The CDR3 region is CASSHSGTVQPQHF. CDR3 DNA: TGTGCCAGCAGCCATTCAGGGACAGTACAGCCCCAGCATTTT. V and J are TRBV27 and TRBJ1-5, with TRBD1 identical over 7 bases. There are 14 residues in the CDR3. CDR1 is MNHEY, CDR2 SMNVEV, per germline (reference sequence). V shed 6 bases, J shed 7 bases, and the junction held 9 bases outside the gene matches.

The chain has TRBV7-9 and TRBJ1-2; D is undetermined. The germline V gene encodes CDR1 SEHNR and CDR2 FQNEAQ (reference sequence). CDR3 length equals 13 residues. V was cut by 1 base and J by 8 bases, with 11 bases left in between. The CDR3 DNA reads TGTGCCAGCAGCTTAGGGGCAGGAAGCGGCTACACCTTC. Translated, it gives CASSLGAGSGYTF.

The rearrangement uses TRBV4-2 and TRBJ2-7; 14 bases line up with TRBD2. CDR3 size: 20 residues. V lost 3 bases and J lost 0; bases outside the gene matches: 13. Germline V gene sequence: CDR1 LGHNA, CDR2 YNFKEQ. CDR3 sequence (DNA): TGTGCCAGCAGCCAGGCCGGGCCCGGACTAGCGGGAGGCTTCTCCTACGAGCAGTACTTC. It yields the protein CASSQAGPGLAGGFSYEQYF.

The chain has TRBV6-4 and TRBJ2-4; the match to TRBD2 covers 7 bases. The CDR3 length is 18 residues. CDR1 MRHNA and CDR2 SNTAGT come from the germline V gene. The trim removed 1 base at V and 3 bases at J, leaving 12 bases unmatched. The CDR3 bases are TGTGCCAGCAGTGACTGGGGCGGGGGAAGCTTTGGCAAAAACATTCAGTACTTC. It yields the protein CASSDWGGGSFGKNIQYF.